This T cell receptor (beta chain) is from a study of T-cell reconstitution after alpha-beta-depleted transplantation in children (dated by TCRdb to 2016 to 2017). Background on the whole study: Using TCR repertoire profiling, the study quantitatively followed how T-cell immune reconstitution unfolded in children after TCRalphabeta/CD19-depleted allogeneic hematopoietic cell transplantation.

As concerns this clonotype: It has no known antigen specificity. No base quality information exists; no much larger clone differs at one position.

Libraries were built with PCR. The data were produced on an Illumina HiSeq 2500. TCR library preparation used molecular barcoding, with unique molecular identifiers applied to normalize quantification of the TCRbeta repertoire. In-frame beta chains were kept once TCRdb had trimmed the public reads at Q25 with fastp and called clones with MiXCR. Every entry covers one CDR3 protein and lists the most common genes and DNA from its rows. In all, the sample holds 70,000 to 95,000 distinct CDR3 sequences, and 9% to 15% of those were seen once. The ten largest clonotypes hold roughly 13% of the sample. According to the germline V gene, CDR1 reads KGHSH and CDR2 reads LQKENI. The CDR3 runs 15 residues from the cysteine to the phenylalanine. Only CDR3 DNA is held: 45 bases, read in frame from base 1. V is trimmed back by 3 bases and J by 4 bases, and the junction contains 6 bases that no gene match accounts for.

The material was PBMCs from the stem cell graft donor, obtained from the stem cell graft. The sequence derives from a human donor who donated a stem cell graft to a child with inherited bone marrow failure. The chain is assembled from TRBV18 and TRBJ2-1, and 7 junctional nucleotides match TRBD1. DNA sequence: TGTGCCAGCTCACCGGGACAGAGAACTTACAATGAGCAGTTCTTC. This translates into CASSPGQRTYNEQFF.